What follows are 21 T cell receptor beta chains derived from one specimen sequenced in a study of Graves' ophthalmopathy and Graves' hyperthyroidism. Beta-chain TCR CDR3 regions were amplified from RNA transcripts. Second-round multiplex PCR came after first-round RT-PCR with HTBI primers. TCRdb fed the multiplex PCR reads into MiXCR, producing one record per CDR3 protein. The table records some 350,000 distinct CDR3 sequences, about 18% of them present only once. Material for sequencing was peripheral blood. The receptors were gathered from an adult woman with stable Graves' hyperthyroidism.

This clonotype has a count of ten or more. The chain is built from TRBV28 and TRBJ2-7; D remains unclear. V lost 7 bases and J lost 2, with 21 bases in between. CDR1 MDHEN and CDR2 SYDVKM come from the germline V gene. This CDR3 has 16 amino acids. The CDR3 loop reads CASTRSGVKSAYEQYF. DNA for the CDR3: TGTGCCAGCACCCGTTCGGGTGTTAAATCTGCCTACGAGCAGTACTTC.

The chain has TRBV6-1 and TRBJ1-5, with 12 positions matching TRBD1. Germline lookup yields CDR1 MNHNS and CDR2 SASEGT. Trimming at V came to 6 bases and at J to 2 bases, leaving 8 bases not matched to a gene. The CDR3 has 17 amino acids. CDR3 protein: CASRAGTGGHGNQPQHF. CDR3 bases: TGTGCCAGCAGGGCCGGGACAGGGGGCCATGGCAATCAGCCCCAGCATTTT.

This clonotype was observed many times. CDR3 nucleotides: TGTGCCAGCAGAGCCGGGACTAGCGGGACCGGCGGGGAGCTGTTTTTT. Its protein is CASRAGTSGTGGELFF. V is TRBV11-1 and J is TRBJ2-2, with 13 bases fitting TRBD2. CDR3 length: 16 residues. Trimming took 6 bases from V and 7 from J; bases not matched to a gene: 8. Germline values: CDR1 SGHAT, CDR2 FQDESV (reference sequence).

In its sample, this clonotype was seen many times. A read error may account for a junction end that differs from germline. V and J are TRBV5-1 and TRBJ2-7; D may correspond to TRBD1 or TRBD2 (6 bases each). Germline V gene data show CDR1 as SGHRS and CDR2 as YFSETQ. The CDR3 loop spans 15 amino acids. The CDR3 reads CASTLGGGRRDEQYF. CDR3 nucleotide sequence: TGCGCCAGCACCTTGGGTGGGGGGCGCAGGGACGAGCAGTACTTC.

The chain is built from TRBV11-2 and TRBJ1-3, with D tentatively TRBD1 (5 bases). Trimming shortened V by 5 bases and J by 0 bases, and 14 bases separated the two germline ends. The CDR3 runs 16 residues. Germline V CDR1 and CDR2: SGHAT, FQNNGV. This CDR3 reads CASSGRDSVSGNTIYF. The CDR3 DNA reads as TGTGCCAGCAGCGGACGCGACAGCGTCTCTGGAAACACCATATATTTT.

This clonotype was observed many times. J is TRBJ2-7 and V is TRBV12-3 or TRBV12-4; 9 nucleotides line up with TRBD1. The length of the CDR3 is 16 residues. Losses at the gene ends were 6 bases for V and 1 base for J; bases not matched to a gene: 10. DNA of the CDR3: TGTGCCAGCAGCCCAATCGGGACAGGGTGGTCCTACGAGCAGTACTTC. Translating it yields CASSPIGTGWSYEQYF.

Turning to this clonotype: This clone may be a read error of a much larger clone one base away. The chain links TRBV6-5 to TRBJ1-5, with D perhaps matching TRBD1 (5 bases). V was clipped by 4 bases and J by 4 bases, with 20 bases between them. The CDR3 has 17 amino acids. From germline, CDR1 is MNHEY and CDR2 SVGAGI. The CDR3 spells CASSSVPRGAHNQPQHF. CDR3 nucleotides: TGTGCCAGCAGTTCAGTACCCCGTGGGGCCCATAATCAGCCCCAGCATTTT.

This clonotype appeared a few times. V and J are TRBV30 and TRBJ2-7, with no clear D. The V end lost 2 bases, the J end lost 3 bases, and 11 bases lay between the germline ends. The germline gives CDR1 GTSNPN, CDR2 SVGIG (reference sequence). CDR3 length: 13 amino acids. The CDR3 is CAWSLQVYYEQYF. The CDR3 DNA sequence: TGTGCCTGGAGTCTTCAGGTATACTACGAGCAGTACTTC.

In DNA form, the CDR3 reads TGCAGTGCTAGGGCCTCTGAAGCTTTCTTT. Translation gives CSARASEAFF. This rearrangement joins TRBV20-1 to TRBJ1-1; D gene uncertain. Germline-derived CDR1 and CDR2 are DFQATT and SNEGSKA (reference sequence). CDR3 length: 10 residues. V was shortened by 3 bases and J by 6 bases, with 5 bases between the two germline ends.

The V gene is TRBV20-1, the J gene TRBJ1-2, with unresolved D. Germline CDR1 and CDR2: DFQATT and SNEGSKA (reference sequence). Trimming cost V 3 bases and J 4 bases, with 6 bases left between them. This CDR3 region has 11 residues. The CDR3 spells CSASRRYGYTF. The CDR3 DNA is TGCAGTGCTAGTAGGCGCTATGGCTACACCTTC.

At least ten counts were recorded for this clonotype. The rearrangement joins TRBV19 to TRBJ1-5; no firm D call. The CDR3 totals 13 residues. V lost 4 bases to trimming and J lost 1 base, with 5 bases between them. Germline V CDR1 and CDR2: LNHDA, SQIVND (reference sequence). CDR3 nucleotide sequence: TGTGCCAGTAGTACGATGAGCAATCAGCCCCAGCATTTT. Its translation: CASSTMSNQPQHF.

Ten or more counts support this clonotype. This chain connects TRBV9 to TRBJ2-5, with D possibly being TRBD2 (5 bases). Germline loops: CDR1 SGDLS, CDR2 YYNGEE. V was pared by 1 base and J by 2 bases, with 12 bases between. The CDR3 loop spans 15 amino acids. The CDR3 DNA is TGTGCCAGCAGCGTAATCGGGAACCCTCAAGAGACCCAGTACTTC. It translates to CASSVIGNPQETQYF.

This chain uses TRBV28 with TRBJ1-1, with a tentative D call TRBD1 (6 bases). The CDR3 has 16 residues. Per germline, CDR1 MDHEN and CDR2 SYDVKM. The V and J ends lost 3 bases and 4 bases respectively, with 18 bases between them. The CDR3 region is CASSFPRRGPGTEAFF. CDR3 DNA: TGTGCCAGCAGTTTCCCCCGCCGGGGGCCAGGCACTGAAGCTTTCTTT.

The rearrangement uses TRBV6-8 and TRBJ2-7; tentatively, D is TRBD1 or TRBD2 (5 bases each). The CDR3 contains 15 residues. Germline values: CDR1 MNHGY, CDR2 SAAAGT. V was clipped by 2 bases and J by 3 bases, with 14 bases between them. The CDR3 loop is CASSYTTGTDYEQYF. The CDR3 nucleotides read TGTGCCAGCAGTTACACAACCGGGACCGACTACGAGCAGTACTTC.

This clonotype appeared a few times. The V gene is TRBV13, the J gene TRBJ1-2, with D tentatively TRBD1 (6 bases). This CDR3 is 13 amino acids long. Germline V gene sequence: CDR1 PRHDT, CDR2 FYEKMQ (reference sequence). Trimming removed 4 bases at V and 6 bases at J, with 12 bases between. In DNA, the CDR3 is TGTGCCAGCAGCTACGCGCAGGGGAATGGCTACACCTTC. Protein: CASSYAQGNGYTF.

This chain connects TRBV20-1 to TRBJ2-7; D remains unclear. Germline V gene lookup returns CDR1 DFQATT and CDR2 SNEGSKA (reference sequence). V dropped 7 bases and J dropped 0 bases, with 7 bases sitting between them. CDR3 length: 11 residues. CDR3 loop: CSGRYSYEQYF. CDR3 bases: TGCAGTGGAAGGTACTCCTACGAGCAGTACTTC.

This clonotype was seen ten or more times. The chain has TRBV19 and TRBJ2-7; TRBD1 aligns across 11 bases. The V segment lost 5 bases and the J segment 6 bases; nucleotides outside the gene matches: 3. This CDR3 comprises 13 residues. Germline V gene sequence: CDR1 LNHDA, CDR2 SQIVND (reference sequence). This chain's CDR3 is CASSPGTGGEQYF. The CDR3 DNA is TGTGCCAGTAGTCCCGGGACAGGGGGCGAGCAGTACTTC.

This clonotype was counted at least ten times. The gene calls are TRBV6-1 and TRBJ2-7; the match to TRBD2 covers 8 bases. Germline V gives CDR1 MNHNS, CDR2 SASEGT. V trimming: 6 bases; J trimming: 1 base; junction bases outside the gene matches: 11. The CDR3 has 16 residues. The CDR3 DNA sequence: TGTGCCAGCAGGGAAAGCTGGACTAGCAGATCCTACGAGCAGTACTTC. This gives the protein CASRESWTSRSYEQYF.

This clonotype showed up many times. The V call is TRBV13, the J call TRBJ2-2, with D unresolved. Germline values: CDR1 PRHDT, CDR2 FYEKMQ (reference sequence). The V end was cut by 1 base, the J end by 8 bases, with 8 bases between. There are 13 residues in the CDR3. CDR3 amino acids: CASSLVWGGELFF. In DNA form, the CDR3 reads TGTGCCAGCAGCTTAGTCTGGGGAGGGGAGCTGTTTTTT.

This clonotype occurred many times. J is TRBJ2-4 and V is TRBV28; a possible D gene is TRBD1 (5 bases). The CDR3 totals 14 residues. The germline CDR1 and CDR2 sequences are MDHEN and SYDVKM. Trimming shortened V by 7 bases and J by 7 bases, and 17 bases separated the two germline ends. This chain's CDR3 is CASTPTDPSNIQYF. The CDR3 DNA follows: TGTGCCAGCACTCCGACAGACCCGTCGAACATTCAGTACTTC.

This clonotype was seen many times. The chain carries TRBV28 and TRBJ2-7, with D perhaps TRBD1 (6 bases). Trimming cost V 7 bases and J 2 bases, with 9 bases left between them. The CDR3 has 12 residues. Germline loops: CDR1 MDHEN, CDR2 SYDVKM. This chain's CDR3 is CASTQGPYEQYF. CDR3 coding DNA: TGTGCCAGCACACAGGGACCCTACGAGCAGTACTTC.